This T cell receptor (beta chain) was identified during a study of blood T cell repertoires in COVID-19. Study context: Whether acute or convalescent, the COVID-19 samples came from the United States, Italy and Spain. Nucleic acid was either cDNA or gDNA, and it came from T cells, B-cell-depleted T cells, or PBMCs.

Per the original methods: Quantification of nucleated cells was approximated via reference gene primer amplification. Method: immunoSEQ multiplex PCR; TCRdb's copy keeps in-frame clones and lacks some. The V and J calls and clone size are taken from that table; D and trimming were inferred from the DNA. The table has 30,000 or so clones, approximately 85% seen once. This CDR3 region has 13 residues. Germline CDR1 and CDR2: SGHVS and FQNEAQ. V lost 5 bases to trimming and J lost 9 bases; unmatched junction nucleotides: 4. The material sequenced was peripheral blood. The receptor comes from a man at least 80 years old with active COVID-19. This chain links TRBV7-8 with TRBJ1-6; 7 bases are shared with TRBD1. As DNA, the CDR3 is TGTGCCAGCAGCACGACAGGGTTTTCACCCCTCCACTTT. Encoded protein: CASSTTGFSPLHF.